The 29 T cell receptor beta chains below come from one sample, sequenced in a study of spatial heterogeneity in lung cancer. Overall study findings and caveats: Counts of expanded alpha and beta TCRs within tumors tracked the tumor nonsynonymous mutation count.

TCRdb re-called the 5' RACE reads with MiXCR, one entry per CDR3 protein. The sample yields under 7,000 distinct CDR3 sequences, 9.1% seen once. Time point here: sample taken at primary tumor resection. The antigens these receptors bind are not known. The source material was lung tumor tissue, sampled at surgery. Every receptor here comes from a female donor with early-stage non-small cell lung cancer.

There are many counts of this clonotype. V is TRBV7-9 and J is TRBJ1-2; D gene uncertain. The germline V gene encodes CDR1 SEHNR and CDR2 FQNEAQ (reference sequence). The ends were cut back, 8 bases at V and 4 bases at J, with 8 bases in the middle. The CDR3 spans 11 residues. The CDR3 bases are TGTGCCAGCTCGAGTAGCTATGGCTACACCTTC. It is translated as CASSSSYGYTF.

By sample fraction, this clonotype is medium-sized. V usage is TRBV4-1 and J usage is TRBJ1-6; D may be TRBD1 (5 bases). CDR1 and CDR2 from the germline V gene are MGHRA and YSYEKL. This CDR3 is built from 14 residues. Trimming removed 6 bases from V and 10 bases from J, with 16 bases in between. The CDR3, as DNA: TGCGCCAGCAGTCCGCGGGGGGGTAACTCACCCCTCCACTTT. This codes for CASSPRGGNSPLHF.

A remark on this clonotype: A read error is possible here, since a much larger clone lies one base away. CDR3 nucleotides: TGCAGTGCTAGACAGTGGTCCGGTTTGCTCTATGGCTACACCTTC. It specifies CSARQWSGLLYGYTF. This rearrangement joins TRBV20-1 to TRBJ1-2; D is undetermined. This CDR3 is built from 15 residues. V was cut by 2 bases and J by 4 bases, with 17 bases left in between. Germline CDR1 DFQATT, CDR2 SNEGSKA (reference sequence).

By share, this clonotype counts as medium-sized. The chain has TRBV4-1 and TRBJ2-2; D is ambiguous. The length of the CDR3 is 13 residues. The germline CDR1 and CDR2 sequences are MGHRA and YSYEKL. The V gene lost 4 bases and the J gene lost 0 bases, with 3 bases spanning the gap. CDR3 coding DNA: TGCGCCAGCAGCCTCCCGAACACCGGGGAGCTGTTTTTT. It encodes CASSLPNTGELFF.

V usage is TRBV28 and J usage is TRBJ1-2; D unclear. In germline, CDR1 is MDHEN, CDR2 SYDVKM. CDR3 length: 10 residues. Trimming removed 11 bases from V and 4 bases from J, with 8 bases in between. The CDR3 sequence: CAAWSYGYTF. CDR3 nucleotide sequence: TGTGCCGCCTGGAGCTATGGCTACACCTTC.

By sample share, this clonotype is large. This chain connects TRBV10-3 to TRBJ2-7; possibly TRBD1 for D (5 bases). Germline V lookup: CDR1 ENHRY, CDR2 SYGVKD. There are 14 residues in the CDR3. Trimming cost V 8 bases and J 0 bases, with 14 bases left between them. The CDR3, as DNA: TGTGCCATCGGAGACCTCAGGGACTCCTACGAGCAGTACTTC. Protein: CAIGDLRDSYEQYF.

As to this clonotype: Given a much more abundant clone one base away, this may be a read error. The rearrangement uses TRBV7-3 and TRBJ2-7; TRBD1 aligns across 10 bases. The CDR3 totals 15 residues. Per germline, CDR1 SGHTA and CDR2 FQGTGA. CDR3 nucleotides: TGTGCTAGCAGCTTAGGACAGGGGGTTAACTACGAGCAGTACTTC. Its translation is CASSLGQGVNYEQYF.

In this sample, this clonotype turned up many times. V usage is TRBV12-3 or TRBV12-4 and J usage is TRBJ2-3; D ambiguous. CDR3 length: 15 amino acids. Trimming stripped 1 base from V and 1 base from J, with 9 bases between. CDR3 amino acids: CASSLVAGGTDTQYF. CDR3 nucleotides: TGTGCCAGCAGTTTAGTGGCTGGTGGCACAGATACGCAGTATTTT.

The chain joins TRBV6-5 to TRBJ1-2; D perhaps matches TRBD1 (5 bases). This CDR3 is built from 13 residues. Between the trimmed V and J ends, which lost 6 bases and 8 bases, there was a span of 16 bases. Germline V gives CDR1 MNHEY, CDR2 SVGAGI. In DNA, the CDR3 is TGTGCCAGCAGAAGGGACCAAACGACGGGCTACACCTTC. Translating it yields CASRRDQTTGYTF.

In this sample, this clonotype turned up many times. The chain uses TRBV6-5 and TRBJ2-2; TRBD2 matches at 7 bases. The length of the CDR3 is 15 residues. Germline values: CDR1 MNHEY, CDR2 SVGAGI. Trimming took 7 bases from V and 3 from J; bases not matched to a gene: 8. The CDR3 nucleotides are TGTGCCAGCATGTTCCGAGCGGGGTACACCGGGGAGCTGTTTTTT. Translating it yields CASMFRAGYTGELFF.

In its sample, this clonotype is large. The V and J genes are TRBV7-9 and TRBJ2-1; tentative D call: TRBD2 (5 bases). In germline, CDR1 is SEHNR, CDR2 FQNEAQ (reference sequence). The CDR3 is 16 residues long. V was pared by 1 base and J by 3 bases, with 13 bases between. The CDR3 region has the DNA TGTGCCAGCAGCTTAGGGTTTGGGAGTGGCTACAATGAGCAGTTCTTC. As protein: CASSLGFGSGYNEQFF.

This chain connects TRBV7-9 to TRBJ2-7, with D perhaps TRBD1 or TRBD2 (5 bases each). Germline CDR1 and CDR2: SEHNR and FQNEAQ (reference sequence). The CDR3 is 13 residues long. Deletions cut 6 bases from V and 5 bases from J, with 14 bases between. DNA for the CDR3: TGTGCCAGCAGATCTAGCCCAGGGAACGAGCAGTACTTC. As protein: CASRSSPGNEQYF.

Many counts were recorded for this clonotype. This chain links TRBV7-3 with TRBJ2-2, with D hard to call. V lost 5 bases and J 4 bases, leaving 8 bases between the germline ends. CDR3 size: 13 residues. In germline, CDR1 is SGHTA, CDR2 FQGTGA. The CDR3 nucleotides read TGTGCCAGCAGCCTAAAACTCACCGGGGAGCTGTTTTTT. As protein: CASSLKLTGELFF.

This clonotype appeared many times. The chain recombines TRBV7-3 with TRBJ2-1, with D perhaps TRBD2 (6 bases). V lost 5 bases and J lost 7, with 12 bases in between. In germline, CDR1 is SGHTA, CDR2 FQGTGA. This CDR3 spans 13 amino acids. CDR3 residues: CASSIGAGNEQFF. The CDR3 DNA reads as TGTGCCAGCAGCATCGGGGCGGGAAATGAGCAGTTCTTC.

The CDR3 is CASSPGGPGEQYF. CDR3 DNA: TGTGCCAGCAGTCCCGGGGGGCCGGGTGAGCAGTACTTC. The chain uses TRBV12-3 or TRBV12-4 and TRBJ2-7; D is possibly TRBD2 (7 bases). The V gene lost 5 bases and the J gene lost 7 bases, with 15 bases spanning the gap. The CDR3 sequence is 13 residues long.

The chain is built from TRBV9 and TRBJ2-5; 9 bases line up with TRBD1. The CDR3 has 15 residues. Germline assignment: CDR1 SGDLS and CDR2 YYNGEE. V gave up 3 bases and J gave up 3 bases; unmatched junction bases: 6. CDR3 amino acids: CASSGGQGRKETQYF. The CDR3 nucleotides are TGTGCCAGCAGCGGGGGACAGGGAAGGAAAGAGACCCAGTACTTC.

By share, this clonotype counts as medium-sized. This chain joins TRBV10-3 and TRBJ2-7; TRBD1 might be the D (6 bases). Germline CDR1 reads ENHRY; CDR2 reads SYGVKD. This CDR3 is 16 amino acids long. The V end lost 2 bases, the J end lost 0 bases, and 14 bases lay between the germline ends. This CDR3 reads CAISEHGDTSSYEQYF. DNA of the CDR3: TGTGCCATCAGTGAGCACGGGGACACCAGCTCCTACGAGCAGTACTTC.

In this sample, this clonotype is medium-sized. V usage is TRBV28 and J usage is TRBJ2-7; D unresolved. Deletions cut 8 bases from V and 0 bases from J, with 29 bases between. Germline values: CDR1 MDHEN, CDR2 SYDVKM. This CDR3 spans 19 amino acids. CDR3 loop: CASVRPTGPSFPYSYEQYF. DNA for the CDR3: TGTGCCAGCGTTCGCCCAACCGGGCCGTCATTTCCCTACTCCTACGAGCAGTACTTC.

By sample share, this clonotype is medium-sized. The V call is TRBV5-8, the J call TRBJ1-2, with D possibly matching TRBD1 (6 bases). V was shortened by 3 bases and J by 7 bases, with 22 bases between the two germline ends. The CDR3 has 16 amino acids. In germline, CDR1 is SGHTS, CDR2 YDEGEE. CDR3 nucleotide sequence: TGTGCCAGCAGCTCCCAGATGGGGGGGCTGGCGCGTGGCTACACCTTC. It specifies CASSSQMGGLARGYTF. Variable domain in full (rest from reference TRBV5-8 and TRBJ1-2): EAGVTQSPTHLIKTRGQQATLRCSPISGHTSVYWYQQALGLGLQFLLWYDEGEERNRGNFPPRFSGRQFPNYSSELNVNALELEDSALYLCASSSQMGGLARGYTFGSGTRLTVV.

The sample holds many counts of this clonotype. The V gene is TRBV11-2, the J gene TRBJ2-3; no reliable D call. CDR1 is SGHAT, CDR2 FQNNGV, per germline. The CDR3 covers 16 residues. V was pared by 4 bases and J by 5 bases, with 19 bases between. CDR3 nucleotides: TGTGCCAGCAGCTACCCCGGCCGCCCCTTGGGAGATACGCAGTATTTT. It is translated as CASSYPGRPLGDTQYF.

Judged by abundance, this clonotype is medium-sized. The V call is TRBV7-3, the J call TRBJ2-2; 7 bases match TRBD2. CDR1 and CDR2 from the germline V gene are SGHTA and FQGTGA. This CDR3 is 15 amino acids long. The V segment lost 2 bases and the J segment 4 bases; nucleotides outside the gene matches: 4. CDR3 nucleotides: TGTGCCAGCAGCTTACTTGGCGGGGGCACCGGGGAGCTGTTTTTT. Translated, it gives CASSLLGGGTGELFF.

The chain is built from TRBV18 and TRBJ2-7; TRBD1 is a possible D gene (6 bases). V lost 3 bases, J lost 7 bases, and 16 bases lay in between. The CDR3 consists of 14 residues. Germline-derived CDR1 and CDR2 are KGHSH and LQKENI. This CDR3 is CASSPSTGKLEQYF. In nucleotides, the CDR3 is TGTGCCAGCTCACCTTCTACAGGGAAATTAGAGCAGTACTTC.

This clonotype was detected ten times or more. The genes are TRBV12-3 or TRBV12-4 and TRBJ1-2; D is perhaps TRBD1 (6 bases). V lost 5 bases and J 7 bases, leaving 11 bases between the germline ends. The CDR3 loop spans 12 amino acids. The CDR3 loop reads CASSPDRSGYTF. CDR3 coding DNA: TGTGCCAGCAGTCCCGACAGGTCTGGCTACACCTTC.

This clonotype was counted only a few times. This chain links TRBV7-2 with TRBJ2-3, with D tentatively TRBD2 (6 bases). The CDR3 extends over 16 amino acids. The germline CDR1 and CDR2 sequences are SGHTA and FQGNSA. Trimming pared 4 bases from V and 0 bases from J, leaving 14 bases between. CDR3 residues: CASSWGTSTSTDTQYF. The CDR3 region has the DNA TGTGCCAGCAGCTGGGGGACTTCAACTAGCACAGATACGCAGTATTTT. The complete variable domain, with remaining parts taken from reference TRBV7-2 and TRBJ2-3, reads GAGVSQSPSNKVTEKGKDVELRCDPISGHTALYWYRQSLGQGLEFLIYFQGNSAPDKSGLPSDRFSAERTGGSVSTLTIQRTQQEDSAVYLCASSWGTSTSTDTQYFGPGTRLTVL.

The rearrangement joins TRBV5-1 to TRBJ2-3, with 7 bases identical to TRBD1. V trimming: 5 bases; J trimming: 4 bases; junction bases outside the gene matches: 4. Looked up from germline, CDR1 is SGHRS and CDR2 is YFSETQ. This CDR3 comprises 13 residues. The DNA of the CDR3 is TGCGCCAGCAGTAAACAGGGGCCAGATACGCAGTATTTT. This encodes CASSKQGPDTQYF.

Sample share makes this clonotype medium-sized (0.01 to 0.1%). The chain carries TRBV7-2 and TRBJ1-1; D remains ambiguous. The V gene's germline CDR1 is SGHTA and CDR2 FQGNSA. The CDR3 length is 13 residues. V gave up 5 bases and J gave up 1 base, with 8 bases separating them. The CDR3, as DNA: TGTGCCAGCAGCCAATCTAGGAACACTGAAGCTTTCTTT. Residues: CASSQSRNTEAFF.

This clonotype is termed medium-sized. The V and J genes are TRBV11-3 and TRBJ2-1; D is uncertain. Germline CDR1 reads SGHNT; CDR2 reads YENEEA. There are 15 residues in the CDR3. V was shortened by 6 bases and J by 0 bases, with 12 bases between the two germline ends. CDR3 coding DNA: TGTGCCAGCAGTTATGACGGAAGCTCCTACAATGAGCAGTTCTTC. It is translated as CASSYDGSSYNEQFF.

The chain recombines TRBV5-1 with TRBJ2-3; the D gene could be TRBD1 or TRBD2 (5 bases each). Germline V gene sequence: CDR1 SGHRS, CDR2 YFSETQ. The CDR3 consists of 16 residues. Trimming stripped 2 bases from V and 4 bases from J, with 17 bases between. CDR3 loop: CASSFSARGRSDTQYF. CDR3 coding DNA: TGCGCCAGCAGCTTCAGCGCGAGGGGCCGATCAGATACGCAGTATTTT.

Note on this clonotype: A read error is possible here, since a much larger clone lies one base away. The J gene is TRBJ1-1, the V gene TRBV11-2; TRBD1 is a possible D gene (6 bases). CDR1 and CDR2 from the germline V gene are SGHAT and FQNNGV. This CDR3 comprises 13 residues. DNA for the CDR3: TGTGACAGCAGCCCCTGGACAGTCGCTGAAGCTTTCTTT. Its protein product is CDSSPWTVAEAFF.